Shown below are 27 T cell receptor beta chains from a single sample sequenced in a study of response to subunit inactivated influenza vaccine. TCRdb reanalysed the RT-PCR reads using MiXCR and keeps one entry per CDR3 protein. The sample lists 550,000 to 650,000 distinct CDR3 sequences, 12% seen once, with roughly 10% in the top ten. The sequences come from PBMCs from blood, collected on the day of vaccination. These receptors all come from a man in his forties or fifties who received an inactivated influenza vaccine.

This clonotype was recorded at least ten times. The chain joins TRBV20-1 to TRBJ2-1; 10 nucleotides match TRBD2. This CDR3 spans 16 amino acids. Per germline, CDR1 DFQATT and CDR2 SNEGSKA (reference sequence). J was trimmed by 7 bases and V by 0 bases; bases with no gene match: 9. Here the CDR3 reads CSAREPMSGRGNEQFF. The CDR3 nucleotides read TGCAGTGCTAGAGAGCCTATGAGCGGGAGGGGGAATGAGCAGTTCTTC.

The chain uses TRBV19 and TRBJ1-1; a possible D gene is TRBD1 (5 bases). CDR3 size: 19 residues. The germline CDR1 and CDR2 sequences are LNHDA and SQIVND (reference sequence). Trimming cost V 1 base and J 1 base, with 22 bases left between them. The CDR3 DNA reads as TGTGCCAGTAGTATAGGTTTCCGAGGGCAGGGTGGATGGAACACTGAAGCTTTCTTT. Translated: CASSIGFRGQGGWNTEAFF.

This clonotype was observed at least ten times. Here the CDR3 DNA reads TGTGCCAGCAGACGCGGAACAGTCTCGAACACCGGGGAGCTGTTTTTT. Amino acid sequence: CASRRGTVSNTGELFF. This chain connects TRBV14 to TRBJ2-2; D is unresolved. V was shortened by 6 bases and J by 0 bases, with 14 bases between the two germline ends. From germline, CDR1 is SGHDN and CDR2 FVKESK. The CDR3 loop spans 16 amino acids.

The gene calls are TRBV20-1 and TRBJ2-7, with D perhaps TRBD2 (7 bases). The CDR3 has 12 amino acids. Trimming removed 4 bases from V and 7 bases from J, with 14 bases in between. Germline loops: CDR1 DFQATT, CDR2 SNEGSKA (reference sequence). CDR3 in amino acids: CSATRGGLEQYF. The CDR3 DNA sequence: TGCAGTGCTACGCGCGGGGGCCTTGAGCAGTACTTC.

The V gene is TRBV20-1, the J gene TRBJ2-5, with TRBD2 as a possible D gene (6 bases). The CDR3 has 14 residues. V was pared by 3 bases and J by 1 base, with 12 bases between. Germline V lookup: CDR1 DFQATT, CDR2 SNEGSKA (reference sequence). The CDR3 bases are TGCAGTGCTAGCCGGGGACTGCCCCAAGAGACCCAGTACTTC. Translated, it gives CSASRGLPQETQYF.

This clonotype has more than one count but fewer than ten. This rearrangement joins TRBV6-2 or TRBV6-3 to TRBJ2-2, with D hard to call. Trimming pared 7 bases from V and 5 bases from J, leaving 8 bases between. This CDR3 is 12 amino acids long. In germline, CDR1 is MNHEY, CDR2 SVGEGT. In nucleotides, the CDR3 is TGTGCCAGCACCAAAGGGACCGGGGAGCTGTTTTTT. Translated: CASTKGTGELFF.

This clonotype has a handful of counts. The CDR3 loop reads CAWSRLPHDTQYF. Written as DNA, the CDR3 is TGTGCCTGGAGCCGGCTTCCCCACGATACGCAGTATTTT. The chain uses TRBV30 and TRBJ2-3; D not certain. The V end was cut by 3 bases, the J end by 6 bases, with 13 bases between. CDR3 length: 13 residues. Per germline, CDR1 GTSNPN and CDR2 SVGIG (reference sequence).

Many counts were recorded for this clonotype. The V call is TRBV5-1, the J call TRBJ2-7, with 10 bases aligning to TRBD1. V trimming: 5 bases; J trimming: 0 bases; junction bases outside the gene matches: 5. The V gene's germline CDR1 is SGHRS and CDR2 YFSETQ. This CDR3 is built from 15 residues. The CDR3 region has the DNA TGCGCCAGCAGGGCTGGGACAGGGGACTCCTACGAGCAGTACTTC. The encoded protein is CASRAGTGDSYEQYF.

This clonotype was observed a few times. The chain uses TRBV2 and TRBJ2-2; D is ambiguous. The CDR3 consists of 15 residues. The V gene's germline CDR1 is SNHLY and CDR2 FYNNEI. Trimming removed 8 bases from V and 1 base from J, with 14 bases in between. This CDR3 is CASHLPRENTGELFF. For the CDR3, the DNA is TGTGCCAGCCACCTACCGAGAGAGAACACCGGGGAGCTGTTTTTT. Drawing the rest from reference TRBV2 and TRBJ2-2, the complete variable domain is EPEVTQTPSHQVTQMGQEVILRCVPISNHLYFYWYRQILGQKVEFLVSFYNNEISEKSEIFDDQFSVERPDGSNFTLKIRSTKLEDSAMYFCASHLPRENTGELFFGEGSRLTVL.

J is TRBJ1-2 and V is TRBV5-4; TRBD1 matches 8 bases. The ends lost 0 bases at V and 10 bases at J; junction bases unmatched: 8. The germline V gene encodes CDR1 SGHNT and CDR2 YYREEE (reference sequence). This CDR3 contains 14 residues. CDR3 region: CASSLAQGALDYTF. CDR3 nucleotides: TGTGCCAGCAGCTTGGCCCAGGGGGCTCTCGACTACACCTTC.

This clonotype has ten or more counts. This sequence joins TRBV28 and TRBJ2-5; TRBD2 matches 7 bases. The CDR3 is 13 residues long. Germline CDR1 and CDR2: MDHEN and SYDVKM. V was clipped by 3 bases and J by 3 bases; unmatched bases: 1. CDR3 nucleotide sequence: TGTGCCAGCAGTTTTGCGGGGGAAGAGACCCAGTACTTC. This encodes CASSFAGEETQYF.

The V call is TRBV12-3 or TRBV12-4, the J call TRBJ2-2; D perhaps matches TRBD2 (6 bases). This CDR3 is 14 amino acids long. The germline V and J ends were trimmed by 2 bases and 4 bases, with 8 bases remaining between them. CDR3 residues: CASSLIGSTGELFF. The CDR3 nucleotides read TGTGCCAGCAGTTTAATCGGGAGCACCGGGGAGCTGTTTTTT.

This clonotype was recorded many times. J is TRBJ2-2 and V is TRBV12-3 or TRBV12-4; perhaps TRBD2 as D (5 bases). The ends were cut back, 6 bases at V and 2 bases at J, with 7 bases in the middle. The CDR3 sequence is 13 residues long. Here the CDR3 DNA reads TGTGCCAGCAGAACTAGAAACACCGGGGAGCTGTTTTTT. This encodes CASRTRNTGELFF.

In this sample, this clonotype turned up many times. V usage is TRBV28 and J usage is TRBJ1-1; 12 nucleotides line up with TRBD1. The V gene end was trimmed by 5 bases and the J gene end by 4 bases; junction bases not matched to a gene: 8. Per germline, CDR1 MDHEN and CDR2 SYDVKM. The CDR3 length is 16 residues. CDR3 sequence: CASSNVRDRGPTEAFF. The CDR3 DNA reads TGTGCCAGCAGTAACGTCCGGGACAGGGGGCCCACTGAAGCTTTCTTT.

CDR3 in amino acids: CSVKGSGEWAYNEQFF. The CDR3 region has the DNA TGCAGCGTTAAGGGTTCGGGGGAGTGGGCCTACAATGAGCAGTTCTTC. The gene calls are TRBV29-1 and TRBJ2-1, with TRBD2 as a possible D gene (6 bases). Germline CDR1 and CDR2: SQVTM and ANQGSEA. V lost 5 bases and J 2 bases, leaving 19 bases between the germline ends. There are 16 residues in the CDR3.

This clonotype was counted only a few times. The chain recombines TRBV7-2 with TRBJ1-3; D uncertain. CDR1 SGHTA and CDR2 FQGNSA come from the germline V gene. This CDR3 has 15 amino acids. Trimming shortened V by 5 bases and J by 0 bases, and 11 bases separated the two germline ends. CDR3 sequence (DNA): TGTGCCAGCAGCCCCGGACCCAGCTCTGGAAACACCATATATTTT. This sequence encodes CASSPGPSSGNTIYF.

This clonotype showed up just a few times. This rearrangement joins TRBV6-5 to TRBJ2-3; D not resolved. The CDR3 extends over 16 amino acids. V dropped 2 bases and J dropped 1 base, with 13 bases sitting between them. CDR1 and CDR2 from the germline V gene are MNHEY and SVGAGI. In DNA, the CDR3 is TGTGCCAGCAGTTACAACCCAACTGGAGGCACAGATACGCAGTATTTT. It specifies CASSYNPTGGTDTQYF.

This clonotype occurred a few times. This chain connects TRBV27 to TRBJ2-1; TRBD2 aligns across 7 bases. The V gene's germline CDR1 is MNHEY and CDR2 SMNVEV (reference sequence). V was pared by 5 bases and J by 5 bases, with 12 bases of the junction left unmatched. The length of the CDR3 is 16 residues. This CDR3 reads CASSIRDYGDHNEQFF. The CDR3 DNA sequence: TGTGCCAGCAGTATCCGGGACTATGGGGACCACAATGAGCAGTTCTTC.

V and J are TRBV10-3 and TRBJ2-2; D not certain. This CDR3 contains 13 residues. The germline V and J ends were trimmed by 4 bases and 3 bases, with 6 bases remaining between them. Germline V lookup: CDR1 ENHRY, CDR2 SYGVKD. The CDR3 DNA reads as TGTGCCATCAGTGTAGGAGACACCGGGGAGCTGTTTTTT. Protein product: CAISVGDTGELFF.

This clonotype appeared a few times. The V gene is TRBV20-1, the J gene TRBJ2-3; 10 nucleotides align to TRBD2. The CDR3 sequence is 13 residues long. Germline V gene sequence: CDR1 DFQATT, CDR2 SNEGSKA (reference sequence). Trimming took 3 bases from V and 9 from J; bases not matched to a gene: 6. This CDR3 reads CSASRASGGTQYF. CDR3 sequence (DNA): TGCAGTGCTAGTAGGGCTAGCGGGGGAACGCAGTATTTT.

A few counts support this clonotype. V is TRBV28 and J is TRBJ1-2; 9 bases are a match to TRBD1. CDR1 and CDR2 (germline): MDHEN, SYDVKM. This CDR3 has 17 residues. The trim removed 2 bases at V and 0 bases at J, leaving 7 bases unmatched. The CDR3 spells CASSLSLGTGPNYGYTF. The CDR3, as DNA: TGTGCCAGCAGTTTAAGTTTGGGGACAGGGCCTAACTATGGCTACACCTTC.

At least ten counts were recorded for this clonotype. The J gene is TRBJ2-3, the V gene TRBV4-1; D gene unclear. Looked up from germline, CDR1 is MGHRA and CDR2 is YSYEKL. The V end was cut by 1 base, the J end by 6 bases, with 14 bases between. The CDR3 is 15 amino acids. CDR3 sequence reads: CASSQGEDAPDTQYF. The CDR3 DNA reads TGCGCCAGCAGCCAAGGGGAAGACGCCCCCGATACGCAGTATTTT.

The chain is built from TRBV20-1 and TRBJ2-7, with 8 bases fitting TRBD2. The V gene's germline CDR1 is DFQATT and CDR2 SNEGSKA (reference sequence). After removal of 6 bases from V and 3 bases from J, the junction contained 7 bases not matched to a gene. The CDR3 has 13 amino acids. Written as DNA, the CDR3 is TGCAGTGCCACGGGACTAGTCTACTACGAGCAGTACTTC. Its protein is CSATGLVYYEQYF.

The chain employs TRBV5-1 and TRBJ2-3; D gene unclear. V was shortened by 1 base and J by 0 bases, with 6 bases between the two germline ends. The CDR3 is 14 residues long. The germline V gene has CDR1 SGHRS and CDR2 YFSETQ. CDR3 bases: TGCGCCAGCAGCTTGATGCGGAGCACAGATACGCAGTATTTT. Translating gives CASSLMRSTDTQYF.

V and J are TRBV7-6 and TRBJ2-1, with 9 bases identical to TRBD2. Germline values: CDR1 SGHVS, CDR2 FNYEAQ. Trimming at V came to 6 bases and at J to 4 bases, leaving 7 bases not matched to a gene. There are 15 residues in the CDR3. The CDR3 region is CASRKGGGAYNEQFF. The CDR3, as DNA: TGTGCCAGCAGGAAAGGCGGGGGGGCTTACAATGAGCAGTTCTTC. The complete variable domain, with remaining parts taken from reference TRBV7-6 and TRBJ2-1, reads GAGVSQSPRYKVTKRGQDVALRCDPISGHVSLYWYRQALGQGPEFLTYFNYEAQQDKSGLPNDRFSAERPEGSISTLTIQRTEQRDSAMYRCASRKGGGAYNEQFFGPGTRLTVL.

This chain joins TRBV4-2 and TRBJ2-3; 7 bases are shared with TRBD2. Germline CDR1 is LGHNA and CDR2 is YNFKEQ. CDR3 length: 18 amino acids. V was pared by 0 bases and J by 1 base, with 10 bases of the junction left unmatched. CDR3: CASSQDPYFAGGTDTQYF. CDR3 coding DNA: TGTGCCAGCAGCCAAGATCCCTACTTCGCGGGGGGCACAGATACGCAGTATTTT.

The V and J genes are TRBV5-1 and TRBJ1-1, with unresolved D. The V end lost 4 bases, the J end lost 2 bases, and 15 bases lay between the germline ends. The CDR3 spans 15 residues. The germline V gene encodes CDR1 SGHRS and CDR2 YFSETQ. The CDR3 protein is CASSGGFLGNTEAFF. CDR3 DNA: TGCGCCAGCAGCGGTGGGTTTCTTGGCAACACTGAAGCTTTCTTT.